A single T cell receptor beta chain is shown here with its context. What it recognizes is unknown. The data derive from a study of T cell repertoires in cytomegalovirus infection. Overall study findings and caveats: Dominating the ex vivo response were TCR beta clonotypes that were CMV-specific and HLA-C-restricted. Of the TCR beta families, the public ones yielded a cumulative frequency that identified carriers of CMV plus the relevant HLA.

TCRdb independently ran MiXCR on the reads; one entry per CDR3 protein. The table has about 120,000 distinct CDR3 sequences, roughly 31% seen once. The specimen comprised CD8+ T cells from cultured PBMCs, sampled from culture after CMV antigen stimulation. This clonotype was sampled from a human donor in good health (CMV status not recorded). Some clones in this sample may be carry-over from other donors' samples.

The CDR3 reads CASSLQAPDSSYEQYF. DNA for the CDR3: TGTGCCAGCAGCTTACAGGCCCCGGACAGCTCCTACGAGCAGTACTTC. The genes are TRBV7-9 and TRBJ2-7, with D possibly TRBD1 on 6 matching bases. With 2 bases removed from V and 0 bases from J, the gap between germline ends came to 14 bases. Germline values: CDR1 SEHNR, CDR2 FQNEAQ (reference sequence). CDR3 length: 16 residues. Drawing the rest from reference TRBV7-9 and TRBJ2-7, the complete variable domain is DTGVSQNPRHKITKRGQNVTFRCDPISEHNRLYWYRQTLGQGPEFLTYFQNEAQLEKSRLLSDRFSAERPKGSFSTLEIQRTEQGDSAMYLCASSLQAPDSSYEQYFGPGTRLTVT.